This TCR beta chain was profiled in a study of identical twins. One entry per CDR3 protein results from TCRdb running MiXCR on the 5' RACE reads. Altogether some 190,000 distinct CDR3 sequences are present, about 15% being singletons, with the ten largest covering 40% to 45%. These same records also appear under a second study, on T cells expressing NK-cell markers. Per that study: In a handful of donors, dominant CD3+CD56+NKG2C+ clonotypes ranked among the top 10 CD8+ clonotypes.

The sample taken for sequencing was CD8+ T cells sorted from blood. The TCR originated in a woman between 18 and 29 years old in good health.

CDR3 amino acids: CASSTRDRQFYEQYF. For the CDR3, the DNA is TGTGCCAGCAGCACTAGGGACAGGCAATTCTACGAGCAGTACTTC. The V and J genes are TRBV7-8 and TRBJ2-7, with 8 bases matching TRBD1. Germline V CDR1 and CDR2: SGHVS, FQNEAQ. The trim removed 5 bases at V and 3 bases at J, leaving 9 bases unmatched. The CDR3 length is 15 residues.